These 29 T cell receptor beta chains share one sample of origin, sequenced in a study of blood T cell repertoires in COVID-19. Clones were sequenced by immunoSEQ multiplex PCR, and TCRdb holds only the in-frame ones, with some missing. Here the sample spans some 160,000 clones, around four fifths being singletons. Specimen: peripheral blood. The source is a man aged 65-85 years who had recovered from COVID-19.

This clone was recorded only once. The chain links TRBV7-2 to TRBJ2-7, with 7 bases that match TRBD1. V lost 5 bases, J lost 5 bases, and 6 bases stayed unmatched. The CDR3 covers 13 residues. Germline CDR1 SGHTA, CDR2 FQGNSA. For the CDR3, the DNA is TGTGCCAGCAGCCGGACAGGTGGCGACGAGCAGTACTTC. Translated, it gives CASSRTGGDEQYF.

This clone came up once. The V gene is TRBV5-1, the J gene TRBJ2-1; no definite D call. The germline V gene encodes CDR1 SGHRS and CDR2 YFSETQ. V lost 0 bases, J lost 0 bases, and 10 bases lay in between. The CDR3 is 16 amino acids. CDR3 region: CASSLGGDRSYNEQFF. In nucleotides, the CDR3 is TGCGCCAGCAGCTTGGGCGGCGACCGCTCCTACAATGAGCAGTTCTTC.

The rearrangement links TRBV24-1 to TRBJ1-2; 9 bases line up with TRBD1. CDR1 is KGHDR, CDR2 SFDVKD, per germline. This CDR3 is built from 16 residues. The V and J ends lost 3 bases and 7 bases, in that order; junction bases with no gene match: 11. The CDR3 is CATSDVRAQGAGGYTF. CDR3 nucleotides: TGTGCCACCAGTGATGTACGCGCACAGGGGGCCGGTGGCTACACCTTC.

This chain uses TRBV5-5 with TRBJ1-1; TRBD1 matches 12 bases. The CDR3 contains 16 residues. The V gene's germline CDR1 is SGHKS and CDR2 YYEKEE (reference sequence). Trimming at V came to 4 bases and at J to 2 bases, leaving 6 bases not matched to a gene. CDR3 protein: CASSQGQGARNTEAFF. The CDR3 bases are TGTGCCAGCAGCCAGGGACAGGGGGCGCGTAACACTGAAGCTTTCTTT.

Only a few counts were recorded for this clone. Here the CDR3 DNA reads TGTGCCAGCAGTAGAACCTCCCGGAGGTTAAGATGGAACTATGGCTACACCTTC. It codes for CASSRTSRRLRWNYGYTF. J is TRBJ1-2 and V is TRBV28; D remains ambiguous. CDR3 length: 18 amino acids. Germline lookup yields CDR1 MDHEN and CDR2 SYDVKM. V lost 5 bases to trimming and J lost 2 bases, with 24 bases between them.

This chain connects TRBV9 to TRBJ2-7, with D tentatively TRBD1 (5 bases). V was clipped by 4 bases and J by 5 bases, with 19 bases between them. CDR3 length equals 15 residues. Germline V gene sequence: CDR1 SGDLS, CDR2 YYNGEE. The CDR3 nucleotides are TGTGCCAGCAGCCCGGACACCCTCCTTTCTAACGAGCAGTACTTC. Encoded protein: CASSPDTLLSNEQYF.

This sequence joins TRBV6-5 and TRBJ1-5; 8 bases are a match to TRBD1. The CDR3 spans 13 residues. CDR1 is MNHEY, CDR2 SVGAGI, per germline. V lost 6 bases and J lost 7; bases outside the gene matches: 5. CDR3 loop: CASRDRGGQPQHF. The CDR3 region has the DNA TGTGCCAGCAGAGACAGGGGTGGGCAGCCCCAGCATTTT.

V gene TRBV7-8 combines with J gene TRBJ1-5, with a possible D match to TRBD1 (5 bases). Looked up from germline, CDR1 is SGHVS and CDR2 is FQNEAQ. This CDR3 is built from 14 residues. V lost 4 bases and J 4 bases, leaving 11 bases between the germline ends. CDR3 in DNA: TGTGCCAGCAGCTCTCAGGGCTTTAATCAGCCCCAGCATTTT. This codes for CASSSQGFNQPQHF.

The chain joins TRBV25-1 to TRBJ1-5; D gene uncertain. The CDR3 contains 15 residues. Per germline, CDR1 MGHDK and CDR2 SYGVNS. V was trimmed by 5 bases and J by 3 bases, leaving 14 bases between them. The CDR3 region has the DNA TGTGCCAGCAGTCCCGGCGCGGGAGTCAATCAGCCCCAGCATTTT. Amino acid sequence: CASSPGAGVNQPQHF.

The chain couples TRBV5-1 to TRBJ2-1; TRBD2 aligns across 13 bases. This CDR3 comprises 17 residues. Germline trimming cut 4 bases from V and 6 bases from J; bases unmatched to any gene: 10. CDR1 is SGHRS and CDR2 is YFSETQ in the germline V gene. This CDR3 is CASSPTDGLAGVNEQFF. The DNA for the CDR3 is TGCGCCAGCAGCCCAACCGACGGACTAGCGGGAGTCAATGAGCAGTTCTTC.

This chain joins TRBV29-1 and TRBJ2-1, with 11 positions matching TRBD2. V shed 4 bases and J 5 bases; nucleotides not matched to a gene: 16. This CDR3 has 18 residues. Germline V gives CDR1 SQVTM, CDR2 ANQGSEA. DNA for the CDR3: TGCAGCGTTGTTATCCTGTGGAGAGGACTAGCGGGCGACAATGAGCAGTTCTTC. Protein sequence: CSVVILWRGLAGDNEQFF.

V is TRBV6-5 and J is TRBJ2-7, with TRBD1 matching over 10 bases. CDR3 size: 14 residues. The V gene's germline CDR1 is MNHEY and CDR2 SVGAGI. V was clipped by 6 bases and J by 2 bases; unmatched bases: 4. CDR3 protein: CASRAGTGAYEQYF. As DNA, the CDR3 is TGTGCCAGCAGAGCCGGGACAGGGGCCTACGAGCAGTACTTC.

The V gene is TRBV6-5, the J gene TRBJ1-1, with D possibly matching TRBD1 (5 bases). Trimming shortened V by 11 bases and J by 5 bases, and 15 bases separated the two germline ends. CDR3 length equals 12 residues. The germline V gene encodes CDR1 MNHEY and CDR2 SVGAGI. The CDR3 sequence is CAAGGLMTEAFF. DNA of the CDR3: TGTGCCGCGGGGGGACTGATGACTGAAGCTTTCTTT.

This clone was seen only a few times. This chain links TRBV5-1 with TRBJ1-1; TRBD1 is a possible D gene (6 bases). The CDR3 has 16 residues. Trimming removed 3 bases from V and 5 bases from J, with 20 bases in between. The germline gives CDR1 SGHRS, CDR2 YFSETQ. CDR3 sequence reads: CASSSPKLQGVTEAFF. CDR3 in DNA: TGCGCCAGCAGCTCACCGAAACTACAGGGTGTGACTGAAGCTTTCTTT.

The chain links TRBV6-5 to TRBJ2-5; 9 bases match TRBD1. Trimming at V came to 6 bases and at J to 6 bases, leaving 8 bases not matched to a gene. The CDR3 consists of 14 residues. CDR1 is MNHEY, CDR2 SVGAGI, per germline. The CDR3 DNA is TGTGCCAGCAGGGCCGGGACAGGGAGAAAGACCCAGTACTTC. Translated: CASRAGTGRKTQYF.

V and J are TRBV9 and TRBJ2-1; D call uncertain. This CDR3 has 16 amino acids. Germline-derived CDR1 and CDR2 are SGDLS and YYNGEE. Trimming stripped 2 bases from V and 0 bases from J, with 12 bases between. The CDR3, as DNA: TGTGCCAGCAGCGTCTCCGCCCGACTCTCCTACAATGAGCAGTTCTTC. It specifies CASSVSARLSYNEQFF. Full variable domain (missing parts from reference TRBV9 and TRBJ2-1): DSGVTQTPKHLITATGQRVTLRCSPRSGDLSVYWYQQSLDQGLQFLIQYYNGEERAKGNILERFSAQQFPDLHSELNLSSLELGDSALYFCASSVSARLSYNEQFFGPGTRLTVL.

The rearrangement joins TRBV28 to TRBJ1-2; a possible D gene is TRBD1 (5 bases). The CDR3 is made up of 16 amino acids. The germline V and J ends were trimmed by 4 bases and 4 bases, with 19 bases remaining between them. Germline loops: CDR1 MDHEN, CDR2 SYDVKM. CDR3 nucleotide sequence: TGTGCCAGCAGTTGGTTGGGGCAGGGAGGAACCTATGGCTACACCTTC. This sequence encodes CASSWLGQGGTYGYTF.

The V and J genes are TRBV28 and TRBJ2-7, with D tentatively TRBD2 (6 bases). The V gene's germline CDR1 is MDHEN and CDR2 SYDVKM. The CDR3 extends over 13 amino acids. Trimming cost V 3 bases and J 5 bases, with 11 bases left between them. The CDR3 reads CASSFGGADEQYF. DNA of the CDR3: TGTGCCAGCAGTTTTGGCGGGGCAGACGAGCAGTACTTC.

The chain couples TRBV19 to TRBJ2-1, with TRBD2 as a possible D gene (5 bases). Germline CDR1 LNHDA, CDR2 SQIVND (reference sequence). The CDR3 loop spans 13 amino acids. The V end lost 5 bases, the J end lost 2 bases, and 7 bases lay between the germline ends. Here the CDR3 reads CASSWRTYNEQFF. In DNA, the CDR3 is TGTGCCAGTAGTTGGAGGACCTACAATGAGCAGTTCTTC.

This chain uses TRBV19 with TRBJ1-5, with TRBD1 as a possible D gene (5 bases). The germline CDR1 and CDR2 sequences are LNHDA and SQIVND (reference sequence). This CDR3 spans 13 amino acids. The V end was cut by 6 bases, the J end by 4 bases, with 10 bases between. DNA for the CDR3: TGTGCCAGTAGCCTCAGGGCGAATCAGCCCCAGCATTTT. Translated, it gives CASSLRANQPQHF.

In regard to this clone: The same CDR3 is also encoded by other DNA sequences in this sample. The V call is TRBV7-3, the J call TRBJ2-7, with TRBD1 matching 8 bases. CDR1 is SGHTA and CDR2 is FQGTGA in the germline V gene. The CDR3 runs 12 residues. Trimming at V came to 4 bases and at J to 7 bases, leaving 3 bases not matched to a gene. This CDR3 reads CASSSQGGEQYF. In DNA, the CDR3 is TGTGCCAGCAGCTCACAGGGGGGTGAGCAGTACTTC.

The gene calls are TRBV18 and TRBJ2-7; D may be TRBD1 (6 bases). The CDR3 covers 14 residues. From germline, CDR1 is KGHSH and CDR2 LQKENI. Trimming left V 2 bases short and J 2 bases short, with 10 bases between. The CDR3 nucleotides are TGTGCCAGCTCACCAGGGCAGGGGACCTACGAGCAGTACTTC. Amino acid sequence: CASSPGQGTYEQYF.

The V and J genes are TRBV10-3 and TRBJ1-5, with D possibly matching TRBD1 (5 bases). The V gene lost 4 bases and the J gene lost 5 bases, with 9 bases spanning the gap. The CDR3 covers 13 residues. Germline assignment: CDR1 ENHRY and CDR2 SYGVKD. The CDR3 DNA reads as TGTGCCATCAGTGCGGAGGGGTATCAGCCCCAGCATTTT. This codes for CAISAEGYQPQHF.

The genes are TRBV11-2 and TRBJ2-3; no reliable D call. Germline lookup yields CDR1 SGHAT and CDR2 FQNNGV. CDR3 length equals 16 residues. V lost 2 bases and J 2 bases, leaving 14 bases between the germline ends. The CDR3 protein is CASSLTPSTPTDTQYF. The CDR3 nucleotides read TGTGCCAGCAGCTTAACCCCCTCCACACCCACAGATACGCAGTATTTT.

The rearrangement uses TRBV3-1 (or the pseudogene TRBV3-2) and TRBJ2-7; possibly TRBD2 for D (6 bases). Per germline, CDR1 LGHDT and CDR2 YNNKEL (reference sequence). This CDR3 is 16 amino acids long. V was pared by 5 bases and J by 5 bases, with 22 bases between. The CDR3 loop is CASSSPGLRSSDEQYF. The CDR3 DNA reads as TGTGCCAGCAGCTCCCCGGGACTCCGTTCGTCCGACGAGCAGTACTTC.

The J gene is TRBJ1-6, the V gene TRBV2; D ambiguous. Trimming removed 6 bases at V and 7 bases at J, with 10 bases between. Germline lookup yields CDR1 SNHLY and CDR2 FYNNEI. CDR3 size: 13 residues. The CDR3 region has the DNA TGTGCCAGCAGGCGGGTCGCGAATTCACCCCTCCACTTT. It specifies CASRRVANSPLHF.

This sequence joins TRBV5-1 and TRBJ2-3; D may be TRBD1 (6 bases). The CDR3 loop spans 13 amino acids. Germline V gene data show CDR1 as SGHRS and CDR2 as YFSETQ. V was clipped by 2 bases and J by 5 bases, with 9 bases between them. The CDR3 DNA follows: TGCGCCAGCAGCTTCGAGGGGGAAGATACGCAGTATTTT. This codes for CASSFEGEDTQYF.

The chain has TRBV18 and TRBJ2-1; perhaps TRBD1 as D (7 bases). CDR1 KGHSH and CDR2 LQKENI come from the germline V gene. The CDR3 has 15 residues. The V gene lost 2 bases and the J gene lost 10 bases, with 18 bases spanning the gap. In nucleotides, the CDR3 is TGTGCCAGCTCACCAACTACACAGGGGAGGACAGAGCAGTTCTTC. This sequence encodes CASSPTTQGRTEQFF.

The J gene is TRBJ1-6, the V gene TRBV2; a possible D gene is TRBD1 (6 bases). This CDR3 is built from 15 residues. CDR1 and CDR2 from the germline V gene are SNHLY and FYNNEI. The V gene lost 0 bases and the J gene lost 4 bases, with 7 bases spanning the gap. CDR3 nucleotides: TGTGCCAGCAGTGAAGCGGGGGCTTATAATTCACCCCTCCACTTT. This sequence encodes CASSEAGAYNSPLHF.